This T cell receptor beta chain was found in a study of T cells expressing NK-cell markers. Study-wide results and caveats: NKG2C+ dominant clonotypes from 5 to 7 donors made up about 1.0-8% of CD8+ T cells.

In regard to this clonotype: Its antigen is not known.

From the 5' RACE reads, TCRdb lists one entry per CDR3 protein and no DNA. This sample's table reports about 460,000 distinct CDR3 sequences. This CDR3 has 15 amino acids. Germline V gives CDR1 DFQATT, CDR2 SNEGSKA (reference sequence). This chain connects TRBV20-1 to TRBJ2-7; TCRdb reports TRBD1, a call that lacks DNA to check it against. This receptor was obtained from a woman in her fifties or sixties in good health. Sequencing was performed on blood T cells: a sorted CD56 or NKG2C T cell subset, CD4+ or CD8+ T cells, or bulk PBMC T cells (not recorded which). The CDR3 sequence: CSAPPTGRGLYEQYF.